This paragraph covers one T cell receptor beta chain sequence. Since the CDR3 does not end with the conserved phenylalanine or tryptophan, this likely comes from a read error. The record originates from a study of CD8+CD57+ T cells in acquired aplastic anemia. The V gene end was trimmed by 3 bases and the J gene end by 5 bases; junction bases not matched to a gene: 7. From germline, CDR1 is SGHRS and CDR2 YFSETQ. This CDR3 has 14 amino acids. Profiles of TCR beta VDJ and CDR3 were generated from a genomic DNA template. MiXCR was run by TCRdb on the reads, yielding one entry per CDR3 protein. The sample gives 190,000 or so distinct CDR3 sequences, over 60% of which show up once; less than 30% is in the top ten.

The source material was sorted CD4+, CD8+, or CD8+CD57+ T cells (not recorded which) from PBMCs. The V call is TRBV5-1, the J call TRBJ1-1, with 7 positions matching TRBD1. The clonotype was recovered from a human donor in good health. The CDR3 loop reads CASSSQGGLTEAFL. The CDR3 coding sequence is TGCGCCAGCAGCTCCCAGGGGGGGTTGACTGAAGCTTTCCTC.